Listed here are 15 T cell receptor beta chains from one sample, sequenced in a study of blood T cells in healthy people across ages (dated by TCRdb to the mid-2010s). Receptor amplification or capture employed 5' RACE. Sequencing instrument: Illumina HiSeq 2500. The second PCR ran for about 6 to 12 cycles and used a J-beta primer mix along with a sample-barcoded 5' primer. TCRdb trimmed public reads at Q25 via fastp, called clones via MiXCR and kept in-frame beta chains. Entries are consolidated by CDR3 protein sequence, retaining the most common genes and DNA. This sample has over 500,000 distinct CDR3 sequences in its table, and 40% to 65% of those were observed once. The top ten hold 13% of the sample. Sequencing input: blood. Receptor source: a woman over 75 in good health.

V usage is TRBV7-6 and J usage is TRBJ2-3, with D possibly TRBD1 on 7 matching bases. Trimming cost V 5 bases and J 2 bases, with 17 bases left between them. The CDR3 spans 16 residues. Germline loops: CDR1 SGHVS, CDR2 FNYEAQ. The CDR3 reads CASSGLQGRSTDTQYF. CDR3 coding DNA: TGTGCCAGCAGCGGATTACAGGGGAGGTCCACAGATACGCAGTATTTT. Together with reference TRBV7-6 and TRBJ2-3, the CDR3 gives the full variable domain: GAGVSQSPRYKVTKRGQDVALRCDPISGHVSLYWYRQALGQGPEFLTYFNYEAQQDKSGLPNDRFSAERPEGSISTLTIQRTEQRDSAMYRCASSGLQGRSTDTQYFGPGTRLTVL.

Concerning this clonotype itself: At one end the junction does not follow the germline gene, possibly because of a read error. J is TRBJ2-2 and V is TRBV25-1, with D unclear. Germline V gene sequence: CDR1 MGHDK, CDR2 SYGVNS. The CDR3 is 14 amino acids. For the CDR3, the DNA is TGTGCCAGCAGTGAACGTTGGAACTCCGGGGAGCTGTTTTTT. Protein: CASSERWNSGELFF.

This clonotype has at least ten counts. Mismatch with germline at one junction end may stem from a read error. The gene calls are TRBV5-1 and TRBJ1-1; D might be TRBD1 (6 bases). Germline V gene lookup returns CDR1 SGHRS and CDR2 YFSETQ. This CDR3 has 12 residues. CDR3 protein: CASSRGDTEAFF. The CDR3 DNA sequence: TGTGCCAGCAGCAGGGGCGACACTGAAGCTTTCTTT.

A few counts support this clonotype. J is TRBJ2-2 and V is TRBV7-3, with a tentative D call TRBD1 (5 bases). CDR3 length equals 14 residues. Per germline, CDR1 SGHTA and CDR2 FQGTGA. V gave up 4 bases and J gave up 9 bases, with 15 bases separating them. The CDR3 coding sequence is TGTGCCAGCAGCTCCGGCACGACAGTCCGGGAGCTGTTTTTT. It is translated as CASSSGTTVRELFF.

A remark on this clonotype: This may be a read error: a much more frequent sequence differs by one nucleotide. The chain couples TRBV5-1 to TRBJ2-1; 8 nucleotides line up with TRBD2. The CDR3 runs 15 residues. The junction had 7 bases not matched to a gene; V was cut back by 6 bases and J by 2 bases. Germline V CDR1 and CDR2: SGHRS, YFSETQ. CDR3 amino acids: CASTREGSPYNEQFF. The DNA of the CDR3 is TGCGCCAGCACCCGGGAGGGGAGCCCCTACAATGAGCAGTTCTTC. Looking up the rest from reference TRBV5-1 and TRBJ2-1 gives the full variable domain: KAGVTQTPRYLIKTRGQQVTLSCSPISGHRSVSWYQQTPGQGLQFLFEYFSETQRNKGNFPGRFSGRQFSNSRSEMNVSTLELGDSALYLCASTREGSPYNEQFFGPGTRLTVL.

This clonotype was counted a single time. The gene calls are TRBV20-1 and TRBJ2-1; TRBD2 agrees at 10 bases. The assigned J gene may be wrong: the sequence end matches TRBJ2-7 better. The CDR3 consists of 13 residues. Germline values: CDR1 DFQATT, CDR2 SNEGSKA (reference sequence). The CDR3 region has the DNA TGCAGTGCTAGTAATAGCGGGGGGCGCGAGCAGTACTTC. Translation gives CSASNSGGREQYF.

This clonotype has more than one count but fewer than ten. This chain's CDR3 is CASDPGGGDGTDTQYF. CDR3 coding DNA: TGTGCCAGCGATCCCGGGGGGGGGGATGGGACAGATACGCAGTATTTT. The chain is built from TRBV4-2 and TRBJ2-3; 8 bases line up with TRBD2. The CDR3 consists of 16 residues. With 8 bases clipped from V and 3 bases from J, the junction kept 13 bases outside the gene matches. Germline assignment: CDR1 LGHNA and CDR2 YNFKEQ.

This clonotype has a single count. The rearrangement links TRBV4-1 to TRBJ2-1; D might be TRBD1 (5 bases). The better agreement between TRBJ2-7 and the DNA end casts doubt on the J call. CDR3 size: 17 residues. CDR1 is MGHRA, CDR2 YSYEKL, per germline. In nucleotides, the CDR3 is TGCGCCAGCAGCCAAGGGCGGACAATTGATGCCTACAATGAGCAGTACTTC. Its translation is CASSQGRTIDAYNEQYF.

Comments on this clonotype: A clone one base away is much larger, so this may be a read error. The V gene is TRBV7-9, the J gene TRBJ1-2, with a possible D match to TRBD1 (6 bases). The CDR3 spans 12 residues. Germline CDR1 is SEHNR and CDR2 is FQNEAQ (reference sequence). V gave up 1 base and J gave up 7 bases, with 7 bases separating them. CDR3 bases: TGTGCCAGCAGCTTAGAACAGGGTGGCTACACCTTC. Translation gives CASSLEQGGYTF.

A remark on this clonotype: A much larger clone sits a single nucleotide away, making a read error possible. The CDR3 DNA is TGTGCCAGCAAGGCAGGGACACAAGAGACCCGGTACTTC. As protein: CASKAGTQETRYF. The rearrangement links TRBV6-2 or TRBV6-3 to TRBJ2-5; D is perhaps TRBD1 (6 bases). Germline assignment: CDR1 MNHEY and CDR2 SVGEGT. This CDR3 is built from 13 residues.

Of note for this clonotype: This may be a read error, as it is one base from a much larger clone. V usage is TRBV20-1 and J usage is TRBJ2-4; possible D gene TRBD2, 5 bases. The CDR3 extends over 13 amino acids. The V gene lost 3 bases and the J gene lost 9 bases, with 15 bases spanning the gap. Germline V gene lookup returns CDR1 DFQATT and CDR2 SNEGSKA (reference sequence). Here the CDR3 reads CSASTAGLGIQYF. CDR3 sequence (DNA): TGCAGTGCTAGTACGGCGGGCCTTGGCATTCAGTACTTC.

This clonotype was detected a few times. This rearrangement joins TRBV20-1 to TRBJ2-1; 12 bases align to TRBD2. Per germline, CDR1 DFQATT and CDR2 SNEGSKA (reference sequence). The CDR3 is made up of 14 amino acids. The trim removed 3 bases at V and 7 bases at J, leaving 4 bases unmatched. The CDR3 is CSASPTSGRNEQFF. In DNA, the CDR3 is TGCAGTGCTAGCCCTACTAGCGGGAGGAATGAGCAGTTCTTC.

The rearrangement links TRBV7-2 to TRBJ1-5, with D possibly matching TRBD1 (5 bases). Germline V gene sequence: CDR1 SGHTA, CDR2 FQGNSA. Trimming removed 2 bases at V and 7 bases at J, with 9 bases between. This CDR3 has 13 amino acids. CDR3 sequence reads: CASSLRGRQPQHF. CDR3 bases: TGTGCCAGCAGCTTACGGGGACGGCAGCCCCAGCATTTT. The variable domain in full, with the rest retrieved from reference TRBV7-2 and TRBJ1-5, is GAGVSQSPSNKVTEKGKDVELRCDPISGHTALYWYRQSLGQGLEFLIYFQGNSAPDKSGLPSDRFSAERTGGSVSTLTIQRTQQEDSAVYLCASSLRGRQPQHFGDGTRLSIL.

The chain has TRBV27 and TRBJ2-7, with 8 bases fitting TRBD2. The CDR3 length is 15 residues. Germline loops: CDR1 MNHEY, CDR2 SMNVEV (reference sequence). The ends lost 7 bases at V and 5 bases at J; junction bases unmatched: 13. CDR3 in amino acids: CASTTGTRGSNEQYF. The CDR3 nucleotides read TGTGCCAGCACTACCGGGACTAGGGGTTCGAACGAGCAGTACTTC.

In this sample, this clonotype turned up many times. The chain combines TRBV29-1 with TRBJ2-3, with 10 bases lining up with TRBD1. CDR1 and CDR2 (germline): SQVTM, ANQGSEA. The CDR3 runs to 14 residues. The V gene end was trimmed by 6 bases and the J gene end by 6 bases; junction bases not matched to a gene: 9. The CDR3 spells CSVLDRGPRDTQYF. The CDR3 bases are TGCAGCGTGCTTGACAGGGGGCCAAGGGATACGCAGTATTTT.